Ten or more counts support the clone carrying this T cell receptor (beta chain). The antigen remains undetermined. No progression to ophthalmopathy during 18 months of follow-up defined stable disease. For the diagnoses, clinical symptoms, serum thyroxine and TRAb, thyroid ultrasound and orbital computed tomography were used. This record belongs to a study of T cells in Graves' hyperthyroidism and ophthalmopathy. Study outcomes and limitations: Clonotypes that were expanded in thyroid above 0.001 mostly appeared in blood too.

The CDR3 contains 16 residues. Trimming removed 1 base from V and 1 base from J, with 12 bases in between. Germline lookup yields CDR1 SGHAT and CDR2 FQNNGV. Amplification targeted TCR beta CDR3 regions from RNA transcripts. First-round RT-PCR with HTBI primers amplified the TCR CDR3 region. TCRdb called the multiplex PCR reads again in MiXCR, with one record for every CDR3 protein. The sample consists of 450,000 to 600,000 distinct CDR3 sequences, 13% to 15% of them appearing once. The sequencing sample was made of blood. The clonotype comes from a woman aged 40 to 50 with Graves' hyperthyroidism. This chain connects TRBV11-2 to TRBJ2-3; possibly TRBD2 for D (6 bases). The CDR3 loop is CASSLVSGEGTDTQYF. The CDR3 DNA sequence: TGTGCCAGCAGCTTAGTATCGGGGGAGGGCACAGATACGCAGTATTTT.